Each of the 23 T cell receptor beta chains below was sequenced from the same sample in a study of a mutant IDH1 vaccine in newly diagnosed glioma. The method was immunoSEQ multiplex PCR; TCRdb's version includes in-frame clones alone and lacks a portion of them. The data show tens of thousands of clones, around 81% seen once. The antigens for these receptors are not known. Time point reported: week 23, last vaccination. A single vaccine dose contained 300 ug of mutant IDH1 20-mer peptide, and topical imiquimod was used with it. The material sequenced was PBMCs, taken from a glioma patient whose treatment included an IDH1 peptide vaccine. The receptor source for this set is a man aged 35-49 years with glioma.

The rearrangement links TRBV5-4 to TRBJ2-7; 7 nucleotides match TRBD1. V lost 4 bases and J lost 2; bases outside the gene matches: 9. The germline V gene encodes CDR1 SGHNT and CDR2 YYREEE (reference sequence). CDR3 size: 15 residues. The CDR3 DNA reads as TGTGCCAGCAGCCCGCGACAGGGCTCCACCTACGAGCAGTACTTC. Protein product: CASSPRQGSTYEQYF.

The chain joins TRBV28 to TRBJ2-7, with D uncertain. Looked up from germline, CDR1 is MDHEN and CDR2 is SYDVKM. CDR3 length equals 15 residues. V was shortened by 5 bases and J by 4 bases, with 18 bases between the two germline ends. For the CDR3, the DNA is TGTGCCAGCAGTCCCCTTAAGGGCGCCGGATACGAGCAGTACTTC. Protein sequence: CASSPLKGAGYEQYF.

The CDR3 reads CASSLSGGGRSYEQYF. The CDR3 region has the DNA TGTGCCAGCAGCTTATCCGGGGGGGGCCGATCCTACGAGCAGTACTTC. The chain has TRBV7-8 and TRBJ2-7; TRBD2 matches 8 bases. V shed 2 bases and J 1 base; nucleotides not matched to a gene: 7. CDR3 size: 16 residues. Germline lookup yields CDR1 SGHVS and CDR2 FQNEAQ.

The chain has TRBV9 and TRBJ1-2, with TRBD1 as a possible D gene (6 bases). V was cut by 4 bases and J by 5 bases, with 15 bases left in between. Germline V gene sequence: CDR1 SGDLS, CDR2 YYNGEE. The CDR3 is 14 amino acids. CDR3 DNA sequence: TGTGCCAGCAGCTCAGGGGAAGGCTTTTATGGCTACACCTTC. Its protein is CASSSGEGFYGYTF.

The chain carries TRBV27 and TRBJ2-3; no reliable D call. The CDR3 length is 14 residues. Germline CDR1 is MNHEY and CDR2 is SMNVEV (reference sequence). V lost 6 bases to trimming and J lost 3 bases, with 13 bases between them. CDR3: CASSQTPRTDTQYF. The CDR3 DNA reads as TGTGCCAGCAGCCAGACTCCTAGGACAGATACGCAGTATTTT.

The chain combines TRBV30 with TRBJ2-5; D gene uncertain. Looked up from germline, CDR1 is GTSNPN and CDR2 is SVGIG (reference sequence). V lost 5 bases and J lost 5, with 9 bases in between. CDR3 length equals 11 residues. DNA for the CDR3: TGTGCCTGGGGATACGCCGAGACCCAGTACTTC. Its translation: CAWGYAETQYF. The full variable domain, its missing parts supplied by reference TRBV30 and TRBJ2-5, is SQTIHQWPATLVQPVGSPLSLECTVEGTSNPNLYWYRQAAGRGLQLLFYSVGIGQISSEVPQNLSASRPQDRQFILSSKKLLLSDSGFYLCAWGYAETQYFGPGTRLLVL.

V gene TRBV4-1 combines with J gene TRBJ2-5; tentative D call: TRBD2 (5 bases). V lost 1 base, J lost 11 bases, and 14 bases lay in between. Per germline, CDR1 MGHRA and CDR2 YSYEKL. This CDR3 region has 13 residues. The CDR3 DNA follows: TGCGCCAGCAGCCAAGGGACTCTAGCCCAGCAGTACTTC. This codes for CASSQGTLAQQYF.

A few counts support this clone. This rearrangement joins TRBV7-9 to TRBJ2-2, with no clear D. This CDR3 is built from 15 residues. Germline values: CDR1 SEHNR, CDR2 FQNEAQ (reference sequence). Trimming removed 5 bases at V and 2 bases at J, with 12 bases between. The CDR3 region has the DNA TGTGCCAGCAGCCTCGGACCGAGAAACACCGGGGAGCTGTTTTTT. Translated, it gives CASSLGPRNTGELFF.

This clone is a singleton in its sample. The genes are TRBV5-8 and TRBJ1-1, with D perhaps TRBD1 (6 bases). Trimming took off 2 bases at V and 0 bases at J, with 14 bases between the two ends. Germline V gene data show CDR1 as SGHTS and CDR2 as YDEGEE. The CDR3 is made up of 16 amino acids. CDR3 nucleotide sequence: TGTGCCAGCAGCTTTCAGGGGTGGTTTTTGAACACTGAAGCTTTCTTT. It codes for CASSFQGWFLNTEAFF.

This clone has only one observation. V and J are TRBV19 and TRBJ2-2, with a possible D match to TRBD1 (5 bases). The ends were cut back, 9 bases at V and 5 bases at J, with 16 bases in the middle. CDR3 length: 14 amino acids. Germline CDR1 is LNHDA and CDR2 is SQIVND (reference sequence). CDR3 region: CASRVQDRTGELFF. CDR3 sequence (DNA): TGTGCCAGCCGGGTACAGGATCGAACCGGGGAGCTGTTTTTT.

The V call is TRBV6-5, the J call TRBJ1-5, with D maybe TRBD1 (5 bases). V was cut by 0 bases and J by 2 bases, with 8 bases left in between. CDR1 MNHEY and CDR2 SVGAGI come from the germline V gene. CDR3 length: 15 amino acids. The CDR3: CASSYSRGGNQPQHF. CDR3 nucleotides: TGTGCCAGCAGTTACTCTAGAGGGGGCAATCAGCCCCAGCATTTT.

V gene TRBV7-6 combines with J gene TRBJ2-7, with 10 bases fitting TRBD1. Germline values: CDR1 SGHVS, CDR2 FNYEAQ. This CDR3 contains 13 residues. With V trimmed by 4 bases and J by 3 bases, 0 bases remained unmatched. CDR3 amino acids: CASSWDRGYEQYF. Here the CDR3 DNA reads TGTGCCAGCAGCTGGGACAGGGGCTACGAGCAGTACTTC.

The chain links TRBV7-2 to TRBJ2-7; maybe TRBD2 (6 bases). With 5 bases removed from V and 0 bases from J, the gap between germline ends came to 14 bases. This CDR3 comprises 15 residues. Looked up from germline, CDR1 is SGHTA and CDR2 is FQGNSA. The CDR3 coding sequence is TGTGCCAGCAGCCCAAGCGGGTTAAGCTCCTACGAGCAGTACTTC. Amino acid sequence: CASSPSGLSSYEQYF.

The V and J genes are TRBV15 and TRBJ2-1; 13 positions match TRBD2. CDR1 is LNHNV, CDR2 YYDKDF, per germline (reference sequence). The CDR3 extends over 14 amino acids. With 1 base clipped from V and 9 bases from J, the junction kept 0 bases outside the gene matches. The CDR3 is CATSRGLAGGEQFF. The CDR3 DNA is TGTGCCACCAGCAGAGGACTAGCGGGAGGTGAGCAGTTCTTC.

The chain's CDR3 is CASSSLMRGRLYEQYF. DNA for the CDR3: TGTGCCAGCAGTTCCCTCATGAGAGGGAGACTCTACGAGCAGTACTTC. V usage is TRBV28 and J usage is TRBJ2-7; D is perhaps TRBD2 (5 bases). The V gene lost 4 bases and the J gene lost 3 bases, with 19 bases spanning the gap. Germline V gives CDR1 MDHEN, CDR2 SYDVKM. The CDR3 has 16 residues.

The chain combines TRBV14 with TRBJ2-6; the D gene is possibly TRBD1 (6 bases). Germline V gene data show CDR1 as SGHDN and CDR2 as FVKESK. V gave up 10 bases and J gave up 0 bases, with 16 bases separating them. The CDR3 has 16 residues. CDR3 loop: CATHRTASSGANVLTF. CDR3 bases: TGTGCCACCCATAGGACAGCTAGCTCTGGGGCCAACGTCCTGACTTTC.

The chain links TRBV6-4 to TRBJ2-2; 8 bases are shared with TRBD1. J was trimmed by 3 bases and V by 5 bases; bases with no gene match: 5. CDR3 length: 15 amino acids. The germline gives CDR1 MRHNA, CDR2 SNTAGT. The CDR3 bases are TGTGCCAGCAGTCCGGACAGGGAACACACCGGGGAGCTGTTTTTT. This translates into CASSPDREHTGELFF.

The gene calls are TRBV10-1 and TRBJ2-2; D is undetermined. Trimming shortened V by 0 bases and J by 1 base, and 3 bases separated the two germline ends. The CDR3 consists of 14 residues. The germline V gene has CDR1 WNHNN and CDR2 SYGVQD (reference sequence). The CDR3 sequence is CASSESQNTGELFF. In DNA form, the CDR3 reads TGCGCCAGCAGTGAGTCTCAGAACACCGGGGAGCTGTTTTTT.

The CDR3 DNA reads TGCGCCAGCAGTGTGCAGGCCAACACTGAAGCTTTCTTT. This encodes CASSVQANTEAFF. This chain uses TRBV10-1 with TRBJ1-1; D call uncertain. From germline, CDR1 is WNHNN and CDR2 SYGVQD (reference sequence). Trimming cost V 4 bases and J 2 bases, with 8 bases left between them. This CDR3 contains 13 residues.

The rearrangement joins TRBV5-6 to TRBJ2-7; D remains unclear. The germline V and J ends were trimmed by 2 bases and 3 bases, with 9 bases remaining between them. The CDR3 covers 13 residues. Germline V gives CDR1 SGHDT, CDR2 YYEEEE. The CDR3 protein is CASSLNGVYEQYF. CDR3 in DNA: TGTGCCAGCAGCTTAAACGGCGTCTACGAGCAGTACTTC.

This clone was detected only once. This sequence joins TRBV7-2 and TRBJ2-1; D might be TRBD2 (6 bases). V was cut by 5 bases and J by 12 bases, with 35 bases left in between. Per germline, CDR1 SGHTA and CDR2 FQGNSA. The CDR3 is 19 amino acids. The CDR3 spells CASSLKVGILAVGAFGQFF. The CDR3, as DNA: TGTGCCAGCAGCCTCAAGGTAGGGATACTAGCAGTTGGTGCATTCGGGCAGTTCTTC.

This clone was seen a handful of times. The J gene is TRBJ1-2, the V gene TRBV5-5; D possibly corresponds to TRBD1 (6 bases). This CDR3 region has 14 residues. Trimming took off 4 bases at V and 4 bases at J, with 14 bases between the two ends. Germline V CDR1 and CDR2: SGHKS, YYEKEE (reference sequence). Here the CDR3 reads CASSPTTGLYGYTF. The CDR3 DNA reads TGTGCCAGCAGCCCAACGACAGGCCTCTATGGCTACACCTTC.

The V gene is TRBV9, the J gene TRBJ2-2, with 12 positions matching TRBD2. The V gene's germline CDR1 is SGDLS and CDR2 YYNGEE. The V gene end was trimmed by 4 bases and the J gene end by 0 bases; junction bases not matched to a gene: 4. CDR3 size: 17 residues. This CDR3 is CASSLGLAGPNTGELFF. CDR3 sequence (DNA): TGTGCCAGCAGCCTTGGACTAGCGGGACCGAACACCGGGGAGCTGTTTTTT. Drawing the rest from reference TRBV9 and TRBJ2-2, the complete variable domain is DSGVTQTPKHLITATGQRVTLRCSPRSGDLSVYWYQQSLDQGLQFLIQYYNGEERAKGNILERFSAQQFPDLHSELNLSSLELGDSALYFCASSLGLAGPNTGELFFGEGSRLTVL.